A selection of T cell receptor beta chains follows, all from one sample in a study of blood T cell repertoires in COVID-19. The data were produced by immunoSEQ multiplex PCR, yet TCRdb's version contains in-frame clones alone and is incomplete. The table lists about 160,000 clones, around 83% of them singletons, with around 13% in the top ten. The sample taken for sequencing was peripheral blood. The source of these receptors is a man between 65 and 85 years old who had recovered from COVID-19. Each CDR3 is given with its conserved first and last residue. The D gene is left open where the match is weak. Only some rows state a clone size, as once, few, many or a class for expanded clones.

CDR3 protein | CDR3 DNA | J gene | V gene | clone size | D gene
CASSPHGLVSSYEQYF | TGTGCCAGCAGCCCTCACGGACTAGTTAGCTCCTACGAGCAGTACTTC | TRBJ2-7 | TRBV9 | . | TRBD2
CASSFSQGGNEKLFF | TGCGCCAGCAGCTTTTCGCAGGGCGGTAATGAAAAACTGTTTTTT | TRBJ1-4 | TRBV5-1 | . | .
CASSLGLAGVDTQYF | TGTGCCAGCAGCTTAGGGTTAGCGGGAGTAGATACGCAGTATTTT | TRBJ2-3 | TRBV7-2 | . | TRBD2
CASSSTGNQPQHF | TGTGCCAGCAGCTCTACAGGGAATCAGCCCCAGCATTTT | TRBJ1-5 | TRBV11-2 | once | .
CASSHTSWSSYEQYF | TGTGCCAGCAGCCATACTAGCTGGAGCTCCTACGAGCAGTACTTC | TRBJ2-7 | TRBV7-2 | . | .
CASSPGTGGNTIYF | TGTGCCAGCAGCCCGGGGACAGGGGGAAACACCATATATTTT | TRBJ1-3 | TRBV5-4 | . | TRBD1
CASSQTGSLQPQHF | TGTGCCAGCAGTCAGACAGGGAGTCTTCAGCCCCAGCATTTT | TRBJ1-5 | TRBV6-5 | . | TRBD1
CASSFTSNYGYTF | TGTGCCAGCAGTTTCACTTCTAACTATGGCTACACCTTC | TRBJ1-2 | TRBV6-5 | . | .
CASSPGLNTGELFF | TGTGCCAGCAGCCCGGGACTCAACACCGGGGAGCTGTTTTTT | TRBJ2-2 | TRBV5-4 | . | .
CATRGQLNTEAFF | TGTGCCACCAGGGGACAGCTGAACACTGAAGCTTTCTTT | TRBJ1-1 | TRBV15 | . | TRBD1
CASSLRQAGPYEQYF | TGTGCCAGCAGCCTCCGGCAGGCTGGTCCCTACGAGCAGTACTTC | TRBJ2-7 | TRBV7-2 | . | .
CASSFYRGNTEAFF | TGTGCCAGCAGTTTTTACAGGGGGAACACTGAAGCTTTCTTT | TRBJ1-1 | TRBV27 | . | TRBD1
CATSDSSGSGNEQFF | TGTGCCACCAGTGATTCTAGCGGGAGTGGCAATGAGCAGTTCTTC | TRBJ2-1 | TRBV24-1 | . | TRBD2